A single sample is the source of the 13 T cell receptor beta chains below, sequenced in a study of cytomegalovirus exposure and HLA in healthy donors. PCR was performed using 60 Vbeta and 13 Jbeta primers. Sequenced by immunoSEQ multiplex PCR; TCRdb stores in-frame clones only, minus some. The sample consists of fewer than 100,000 clones, more than 75% of them appearing once. The specimen sequenced was PBMCs. The receptors were gathered from a woman aged 40 to 50 in good health and CMV-seronegative.

This chain connects TRBV5-4 to TRBJ1-1; D perhaps matches TRBD1 (5 bases). This CDR3 region has 14 residues. The germline gives CDR1 SGHNT, CDR2 YYREEE (reference sequence). V lost 1 base and J lost 0, with 7 bases in between. The CDR3: CASSLSGLNTEAFF. CDR3 nucleotides: TGTGCCAGCAGCTTGTCAGGGCTGAACACTGAAGCTTTCTTT.

V and J are TRBV30 and TRBJ1-2; D unclear. This CDR3 region has 13 residues. Trimming took off 5 bases at V and 0 bases at J, with 10 bases between the two ends. Per the germline V gene, CDR1 is GTSNPN and CDR2 is SVGIG (reference sequence). CDR3 sequence reads: CAWRSGPNYGYTF. The CDR3 nucleotides read TGTGCCTGGCGCAGTGGTCCTAACTATGGCTACACCTTC. The variable domain in full, completed from reference TRBV30 and TRBJ1-2, reads SQTIHQWPATLVQPVGSPLSLECTVEGTSNPNLYWYRQAAGRGLQLLFYSVGIGQISSEVPQNLSASRPQDRQFILSSKKLLLSDSGFYLCAWRSGPNYGYTFGSGTRLTVV.

The chain carries TRBV5-4 and TRBJ1-4; 7 nucleotides agree with TRBD1. V shed 2 bases, J shed 6 bases, and the junction held 10 bases outside the gene matches. CDR3 length: 16 amino acids. CDR1 and CDR2 (germline): SGHNT, YYREEE (reference sequence). The CDR3 coding sequence is TGTGCCAGCAGCTTCCGAGGACAAGGGGGCCATGAAAAACTGTTTTTT. Residues: CASSFRGQGGHEKLFF.

J is TRBJ2-7 and V is TRBV7-9, with 8 bases matching TRBD1. CDR3 size: 16 residues. Trimming took 0 bases from V and 0 from J; bases not matched to a gene: 4. Germline values: CDR1 SEHNR, CDR2 FQNEAQ (reference sequence). CDR3 amino acids: CASSLAAGGFSYEQYF. In DNA, the CDR3 is TGTGCCAGCAGCTTAGCGGCAGGGGGCTTCTCCTACGAGCAGTACTTC.

The chain carries TRBV7-8 and TRBJ2-7; TRBD2 agrees at 10 bases. Germline CDR1 reads SGHVS; CDR2 reads FQNEAQ. The junction had 9 bases not matched to a gene; V was cut back by 4 bases and J by 0 bases. This CDR3 is built from 17 residues. The CDR3: CASSSRLAGTSSYEQYF. The CDR3, as DNA: TGTGCCAGCAGCTCGAGACTAGCGGGTACCAGCTCCTACGAGCAGTACTTC.

The chain has TRBV2 and TRBJ1-5; D unclear. The CDR3 loop spans 15 amino acids. Germline loops: CDR1 SNHLY, CDR2 FYNNEI. Deletions cut 6 bases from V and 0 bases from J, with 12 bases between. CDR3 protein: CASRKSRNSNQPQHF. CDR3 in DNA: TGTGCCAGCAGGAAGAGCCGTAATAGCAATCAGCCCCAGCATTTT.

This chain connects TRBV7-2 to TRBJ2-7; a possible D gene is TRBD1 (6 bases). The germline gives CDR1 SGHTA, CDR2 FQGNSA. The CDR3 extends over 14 amino acids. Trimming pared 6 bases from V and 1 base from J, leaving 13 bases between. For the CDR3, the DNA is TGTGCCAGCAGTCAAACCAGGGGTTCCTACGAGCAGTACTTC. This encodes CASSQTRGSYEQYF.

J is TRBJ1-2 and V is TRBV19, with 9 positions matching TRBD1. Germline assignment: CDR1 LNHDA and CDR2 SQIVND (reference sequence). The CDR3 loop spans 16 amino acids. The V segment lost 6 bases and the J segment 0 bases; nucleotides outside the gene matches: 8. This CDR3 is CASRLQGAIANYGYTF. In DNA form, the CDR3 reads TGTGCCAGTAGGCTACAGGGGGCAATAGCTAACTATGGCTACACCTTC.

The chain is built from TRBV10-3 and TRBJ2-5, with TRBD2 matching over 9 bases. From germline, CDR1 is ENHRY and CDR2 SYGVKD. The trim removed 0 bases at V and 3 bases at J, leaving 2 bases unmatched. The CDR3 loop spans 15 amino acids. The CDR3 protein is CAISESAGGKETQYF. CDR3 in DNA: TGTGCCATCAGTGAGTCGGCGGGGGGGAAAGAGACCCAGTACTTC.

J is TRBJ1-2 and V is TRBV7-2; a weak D match, TRBD1 (6 bases). This CDR3 is built from 15 residues. CDR1 and CDR2 (germline): SGHTA, FQGNSA. V was clipped by 4 bases and J by 8 bases, with 20 bases between them. CDR3 loop: CASSSSVSQGEGYTF. CDR3 DNA: TGTGCCAGCAGCTCTAGTGTCTCACAGGGAGAGGGCTACACCTTC.

V is TRBV7-7 and J is TRBJ2-1; 10 nucleotides match TRBD1. Germline lookup yields CDR1 SSHAT and CDR2 FNYEAQ (reference sequence). J was trimmed by 10 bases and V by 5 bases; bases with no gene match: 2. CDR3 size: 12 residues. For the CDR3, the DNA is TGTGCCAGCAGCCAGGACAGGGGGGAGCAGTTCTTC. Encoded protein: CASSQDRGEQFF.

The rearrangement uses TRBV18 and TRBJ2-1; 7 bases are shared with TRBD2. With 1 base clipped from V and 15 bases from J, the junction kept 15 bases outside the gene matches. This CDR3 region has 15 residues. Germline CDR1 and CDR2: KGHSH and LQKENI. DNA for the CDR3: TGTGCCAGCTCACCACAGGAAGAGACGGGGGGAGTGGGGTTCTTC. This gives the protein CASSPQEETGGVGFF.

This chain uses TRBV10-3 with TRBJ2-7, with D maybe TRBD1 (5 bases). This CDR3 has 13 residues. Between the trimmed V and J ends, which lost 8 bases and 2 bases, there was a span of 13 bases. CDR1 and CDR2 (germline): ENHRY, SYGVKD. CDR3 sequence reads: CAIGATPAYEQYF. CDR3 DNA: TGTGCCATCGGGGCGACTCCAGCCTACGAGCAGTACTTC.